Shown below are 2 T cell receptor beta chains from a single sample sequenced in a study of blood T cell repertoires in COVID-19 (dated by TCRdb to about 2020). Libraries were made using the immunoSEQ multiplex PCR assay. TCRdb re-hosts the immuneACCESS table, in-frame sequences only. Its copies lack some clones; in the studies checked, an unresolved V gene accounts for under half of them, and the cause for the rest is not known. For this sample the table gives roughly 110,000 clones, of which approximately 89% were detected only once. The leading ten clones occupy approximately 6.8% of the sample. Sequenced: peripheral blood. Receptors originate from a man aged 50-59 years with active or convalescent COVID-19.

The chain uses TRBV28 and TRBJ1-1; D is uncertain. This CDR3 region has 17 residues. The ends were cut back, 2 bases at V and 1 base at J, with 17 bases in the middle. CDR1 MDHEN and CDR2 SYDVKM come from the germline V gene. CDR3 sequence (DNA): TGTGCCAGCAGTTTAGGGTCGGGAGTTGGGCCGAACACTGAAGCTTTCTTT. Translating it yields CASSLGSGVGPNTEAFF.

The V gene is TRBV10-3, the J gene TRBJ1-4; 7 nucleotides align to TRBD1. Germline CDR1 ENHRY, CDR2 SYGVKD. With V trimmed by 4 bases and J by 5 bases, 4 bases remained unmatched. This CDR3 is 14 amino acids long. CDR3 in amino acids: CAISGDRANEKLFF. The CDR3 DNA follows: TGTGCCATCAGTGGAGACAGGGCGAATGAAAAACTGTTTTTT.